A single sample is the source of the 21 T cell receptor beta chains below, sequenced in a study of blood T cell repertoires in COVID-19. The repertoire was sequenced with immunoSEQ multiplex PCR; TCRdb's copy has only in-frame clones and lacks some. In the table there are 200,000 to 300,000 clones, 80% to 85% of which are singletons. The material sequenced was peripheral blood. The receptors were sampled from a man aged 60-69 years with acute or convalescent COVID-19.

This chain connects TRBV28 to TRBJ1-6; 7 nucleotides agree with TRBD1. CDR3 length equals 16 residues. Trimming cost V 4 bases and J 10 bases; bases outside gene matches: 13. From germline, CDR1 is MDHEN and CDR2 SYDVKM. The CDR3 DNA sequence: TGTGCCAGCAGTTCGCTGGGACAGCGAGCTCGGTCACCCCTCCACTTT. Protein: CASSSLGQRARSPLHF. The full variable domain, in which reference TRBV28 and TRBJ1-6 provide the parts outside the CDR3, is DVKVTQSSRYLVKRTGEKVFLECVQDMDHENMFWYRQDPGLGLRLIYFSYDVKMKEKGDIPEGYSVSREKKERFSLILESASTNQTSMYLCASSSLGQRARSPLHFGNGTRLTVT.

The chain employs TRBV7-2 and TRBJ2-4; TRBD1 matches 12 bases. With V trimmed by 2 bases and J by 5 bases, 7 bases remained unmatched. The CDR3 is 17 residues long. Germline V gives CDR1 SGHTA, CDR2 FQGNSA. CDR3 sequence reads: CASSLFAGTGGQNIQYF. The CDR3 nucleotides are TGTGCCAGCAGCTTATTTGCCGGGACAGGGGGCCAAAACATTCAGTACTTC.

This sequence joins TRBV19 and TRBJ2-3; a possible D gene is TRBD2 (6 bases). Germline V gene data show CDR1 as LNHDA and CDR2 as SQIVND (reference sequence). The CDR3 length is 12 residues. The ends were cut back, 10 bases at V and 2 bases at J, with 10 bases in the middle. CDR3: CATPSATDTQYF. The CDR3 DNA sequence: TGTGCCACTCCTAGCGCCACAGATACGCAGTATTTT.

This sequence joins TRBV2 and TRBJ1-1; unclear D gene. Germline CDR1 and CDR2: SNHLY and FYNNEI. The CDR3 is made up of 13 amino acids. Trimming left V 5 bases short and J 11 bases short, with 18 bases between. The CDR3 here is CASSPRGPGWAFF. The CDR3 coding sequence is TGTGCCAGCAGTCCCCGAGGCCCCGGTTGGGCTTTCTTT.

This chain uses TRBV12-5 with TRBJ2-3; TRBD2 matches 9 bases. Germline V CDR1 and CDR2: LGHNT, FRNRAP. Trimming took 7 bases from V and 3 from J; bases not matched to a gene: 11. There are 16 residues in the CDR3. The CDR3 loop reads CASAGLAGVGTDTQYF. DNA for the CDR3: TGTGCTAGTGCGGGGTTAGCGGGAGTAGGTACAGATACGCAGTATTTT.

A single count supports this clone. The genes are TRBV5-1 and TRBJ2-7, with D possibly being TRBD2 (5 bases). CDR3 length equals 14 residues. Between the trimmed V and J ends, which lost 0 bases and 1 base, there was a span of 8 bases. Germline V lookup: CDR1 SGHRS, CDR2 YFSETQ. DNA for the CDR3: TGCGCCAGCAGCTTGGGGCCGGGATCCTACGAGCAGTACTTC. Its translation: CASSLGPGSYEQYF.

The chain joins TRBV9 to TRBJ2-2; weak D call: TRBD2 (6 bases). Deletions cut 3 bases from V and 5 bases from J, with 17 bases between. This CDR3 comprises 16 residues. Germline V gene data show CDR1 as SGDLS and CDR2 as YYNGEE. The CDR3 loop reads CASSERARAGTGELFF. Here the CDR3 DNA reads TGTGCCAGCAGCGAACGGGCCAGGGCGGGGACCGGGGAGCTGTTTTTT.

This sequence joins TRBV7-8 and TRBJ1-3, with D unclear. Trimming pared 5 bases from V and 0 bases from J, leaving 11 bases between. Per the germline V gene, CDR1 is SGHVS and CDR2 is FQNEAQ. The CDR3 totals 15 residues. Here the CDR3 reads CASSRISSSGNTIYF. In nucleotides, the CDR3 is TGTGCCAGCAGCCGGATCTCGAGCTCTGGAAACACCATATATTTT.

The CDR3 nucleotides read TGTGCCAGCAGCCAAGAAGAGGTAGAGTACGACGAGCAGTACTTC. As protein: CASSQEEVEYDEQYF. The chain uses TRBV4-2 and TRBJ2-7; D gene ambiguous. The CDR3 covers 15 residues. Per germline, CDR1 LGHNA and CDR2 YNFKEQ. The germline V and J ends were trimmed by 0 bases and 5 bases, with 14 bases remaining between them.

This clone was seen a single time. The gene calls are TRBV5-6 and TRBJ2-2; 12 bases fit TRBD2. V shed 3 bases, J shed 4 bases, and the junction held 10 bases outside the gene matches. The CDR3 is 18 residues long. CDR1 SGHDT and CDR2 YYEEEE come from the germline V gene. This CDR3 reads CASSSRRLAGVITGELFF. CDR3 coding DNA: TGTGCCAGCAGCTCCCGCCGACTAGCGGGAGTTATCACCGGGGAGCTGTTTTTT.

V and J are TRBV18 and TRBJ2-7; 8 bases are shared with TRBD2. Trimming at V came to 2 bases and at J to 6 bases, leaving 15 bases not matched to a gene. The germline V gene encodes CDR1 KGHSH and CDR2 LQKENI. This CDR3 region has 17 residues. CDR3 sequence reads: CASSPKGLEVGATEQYF. DNA for the CDR3: TGTGCCAGCTCACCAAAGGGACTAGAGGTTGGAGCGACCGAGCAGTACTTC.

CDR3 amino acids: CATTLGRETQYF. Written as DNA, the CDR3 is TGTGCCACCACCCTAGGGAGGGAGACCCAGTACTTC. The V and J genes are TRBV24-1 and TRBJ2-5, with a weak D call TRBD2 (6 bases). Trimming removed 8 bases at V and 5 bases at J, with 11 bases between. Germline CDR1 reads KGHDR; CDR2 reads SFDVKD. The CDR3 is made up of 12 amino acids.

V usage is TRBV4-1 and J usage is TRBJ2-2, with 8 bases aligning to TRBD2. CDR1 and CDR2 (germline): MGHRA, YSYEKL. This CDR3 comprises 17 residues. V was pared by 1 base and J by 1 base, with 5 bases of the junction left unmatched. DNA of the CDR3: TGCGCCAGCAGCCAAGTCGGTCGGGGGGGGAACACCGGGGAGCTGTTTTTT. Translated: CASSQVGRGGNTGELFF.

The chain combines TRBV4-1 with TRBJ1-6; D is undetermined. Germline CDR1 and CDR2: MGHRA and YSYEKL. This CDR3 has 14 residues. V was clipped by 8 bases and J by 6 bases, with 14 bases between them. CDR3 sequence (DNA): TGCGCCAGCGGGCCCAATTTATTTAATTCACCCCTCCACTTT. It codes for CASGPNLFNSPLHF.

The chain recombines TRBV3-1 (or the pseudogene TRBV3-2) with TRBJ2-5, with TRBD2 identical over 10 bases. The germline CDR1 and CDR2 sequences are LGHDT and YNNKEL (reference sequence). The CDR3 is made up of 17 amino acids. V shed 4 bases and J 5 bases; nucleotides not matched to a gene: 13. In DNA form, the CDR3 reads TGTGCCAGCAGCCCCTCCTTCGGGCTAGCGGGAGTTGAGACCCAGTACTTC. Its translation: CASSPSFGLAGVETQYF.

V gene TRBV5-5 combines with J gene TRBJ1-1; possibly TRBD1 for D (5 bases). From germline, CDR1 is SGHKS and CDR2 YYEKEE (reference sequence). The CDR3 consists of 15 residues. The V end was cut by 1 base, the J end by 5 bases, with 15 bases between. The CDR3 DNA follows: TGTGCCAGCAGCTTGCAGGCCAGTAGGGGTACTGAAGCTTTCTTT. It encodes CASSLQASRGTEAFF.

The chain carries TRBV19 and TRBJ2-4; 10 bases align to TRBD2. Germline V lookup: CDR1 LNHDA, CDR2 SQIVND (reference sequence). V lost 7 bases, J lost 1 base, and 13 bases stayed unmatched. The CDR3 runs to 18 residues. CDR3 nucleotides: TGTGCCAGTAACCCCATCGCTAGCGGGAGAACGGCCAAAAACATTCAGTACTTC. Encoded protein: CASNPIASGRTAKNIQYF.

This chain joins TRBV13 and TRBJ2-7, with D perhaps TRBD1 (5 bases). This CDR3 comprises 14 residues. The ends were cut back, 1 base at V and 3 bases at J, with 10 bases in the middle. Germline lookup yields CDR1 PRHDT and CDR2 FYEKMQ (reference sequence). CDR3 loop: CASSLARARYEQYF. Here the CDR3 DNA reads TGTGCCAGCAGCTTAGCCAGGGCGCGCTACGAGCAGTACTTC.

The chain carries TRBV5-1 and TRBJ2-1, with TRBD2 matching 13 bases. Trimming at V came to 7 bases and at J to 5 bases, leaving 0 bases not matched to a gene. Per the germline V gene, CDR1 is SGHRS and CDR2 is YFSETQ. The CDR3 is 13 residues long. The CDR3: CASGLAGDNEQFF. For the CDR3, the DNA is TGCGCCAGCGGACTAGCGGGGGACAATGAGCAGTTCTTC.

The chain combines TRBV5-8 with TRBJ2-5, with 10 bases matching TRBD1. The CDR3 sequence is 14 residues long. The germline V gene has CDR1 SGHTS and CDR2 YDEGEE. The ends lost 0 bases at V and 5 bases at J; junction bases unmatched: 1. The CDR3 DNA follows: TGTGCCAGCAGCTTGGCGGGACAGGGGGAGACCCAGTACTTC. Translation gives CASSLAGQGETQYF.

This clone was detected only once. The V and J genes are TRBV5-8 and TRBJ2-5; D remains unclear. Germline V gene lookup returns CDR1 SGHTS and CDR2 YDEGEE. Trimming took off 5 bases at V and 6 bases at J, with 11 bases between the two ends. The CDR3 is made up of 12 amino acids. CDR3 loop: CASSPRLKTQYF. Here the CDR3 DNA reads TGTGCCAGCAGTCCGAGACTCAAGACCCAGTACTTC.